What follows are 16 T cell receptor beta chains derived from one specimen sequenced in a study of blood T cell repertoires in COVID-19. Here immunoSEQ multiplex PCR was the method, and the copy in TCRdb shows in-frame clones only, minus some. Of some 56,000 clones in the sample, around 79% were seen once. Material: peripheral blood. All receptors derive from a woman aged 45-60 years with active or convalescent COVID-19.

V is TRBV27 and J is TRBJ1-1, with 7 bases fitting TRBD1. The CDR3 is 13 residues long. V lost 5 bases to trimming and J lost 4 bases; unmatched junction nucleotides: 4. From germline, CDR1 is MNHEY and CDR2 SMNVEV (reference sequence). CDR3 nucleotide sequence: TGTGCCAGCAGTGCCACAGGGGTCACTGAAGCTTTCTTT. This encodes CASSATGVTEAFF.

The rearrangement links TRBV5-1 to TRBJ2-3, with a possible D match to TRBD1 (7 bases). The CDR3 has 14 amino acids. The V end lost 4 bases, the J end lost 6 bases, and 15 bases lay between the germline ends. The germline V gene encodes CDR1 SGHRS and CDR2 YFSETQ. DNA of the CDR3: TGCGCCAGCAGCCTGCGGGACAGTGGGGATACGCAGTATTTT. Translation gives CASSLRDSGDTQYF.

V gene TRBV7-2 combines with J gene TRBJ2-5; tentative D call: TRBD2 (5 bases). Germline CDR1 reads SGHTA; CDR2 reads FQGNSA. V dropped 1 base and J dropped 1 base, with 13 bases sitting between them. The CDR3 is 16 residues long. The CDR3 nucleotides read TGTGCCAGCAGCTTAGGTTTCGTCAGCGGCCAAGAGACCCAGTACTTC. Translating it yields CASSLGFVSGQETQYF.

This clone was observed a single time. The CDR3 DNA follows: TGTGCCAGCTCACCGCCGGGACAGGGTCATGGCTACACCTTC. This encodes CASSPPGQGHGYTF. The chain joins TRBV18 to TRBJ1-2; the match to TRBD1 covers 9 bases. CDR3 length: 14 residues. Germline assignment: CDR1 KGHSH and CDR2 LQKENI. Losses at the gene ends were 3 bases for V and 6 bases for J; bases not matched to a gene: 5.

V is TRBV7-9 and J is TRBJ2-7; 7 bases align to TRBD1. The V and J ends lost 3 bases and 2 bases, in that order; junction bases with no gene match: 10. Germline CDR1 and CDR2: SEHNR and FQNEAQ (reference sequence). The CDR3 covers 16 residues. The DNA for the CDR3 is TGTGCCAGCAGCTTGTGGGGCAGGGGGTTACCCTACGAGCAGTACTTC. Amino acids: CASSLWGRGLPYEQYF.

The chain recombines TRBV3-1 (or the pseudogene TRBV3-2) with TRBJ2-3, with 7 bases matching TRBD2. This CDR3 region has 16 residues. Unmatched junction bases numbered 10, after V lost 4 bases and J lost 3 bases. Germline V gene lookup returns CDR1 LGHDT and CDR2 YNNKEL (reference sequence). Here the CDR3 DNA reads TGTGCCAGCAGCCGCCGCAGGGACTACGGGACAGATACGCAGTATTTT. Protein: CASSRRRDYGTDTQYF.

The chain links TRBV30 to TRBJ1-1; D may be TRBD1 (5 bases). Germline V gene lookup returns CDR1 GTSNPN and CDR2 SVGIG (reference sequence). V was trimmed by 2 bases and J by 4 bases, leaving 11 bases between them. The length of the CDR3 is 13 residues. In DNA form, the CDR3 reads TGTGCCTGGAGTCATGATGACAGCACTGAAGCTTTCTTT. Translation gives CAWSHDDSTEAFF.

This clone was found once. This sequence joins TRBV30 and TRBJ1-5, with D perhaps matching TRBD1 (6 bases). CDR3 size: 13 residues. V was clipped by 1 base and J by 2 bases, with 6 bases between them. The germline V gene has CDR1 GTSNPN and CDR2 SVGIG (reference sequence). The CDR3 DNA reads TGTGCCTGGAGTGGACAGGGCAATCAGCCCCAGCATTTT. Translated, it gives CAWSGQGNQPQHF. Based on the CDR3 plus reference TRBV30 and TRBJ1-5, the full variable domain is SQTIHQWPATLVQPVGSPLSLECTVEGTSNPNLYWYRQAAGRGLQLLFYSVGIGQISSEVPQNLSASRPQDRQFILSSKKLLLSDSGFYLCAWSGQGNQPQHFGDGTRLSIL.

The chain links TRBV4-1 to TRBJ2-1; no clear D. Germline V gene sequence: CDR1 MGHRA, CDR2 YSYEKL. The length of the CDR3 is 15 residues. The V and J ends lost 3 bases and 6 bases respectively, with 15 bases between them. In DNA, the CDR3 is TGCGCCAGCAGCCAGCCTGACTTAGTCGGCAATGAGCAGTTCTTC. Translated, it gives CASSQPDLVGNEQFF.

The rearrangement links TRBV4-1 to TRBJ2-2, with 12 bases fitting TRBD1. CDR3 length equals 17 residues. Germline values: CDR1 MGHRA, CDR2 YSYEKL. V dropped 3 bases and J dropped 2; count of bases not matched to a gene: 4. DNA for the CDR3: TGCGCCAGCAGCCAGTTGGGACAGGGGGCCAACACCGGGGAGCTGTTTTTT. It codes for CASSQLGQGANTGELFF.

V and J are TRBV2 and TRBJ2-7; 9 nucleotides agree with TRBD1. The ends lost 2 bases at V and 9 bases at J; junction bases unmatched: 8. The V gene's germline CDR1 is SNHLY and CDR2 FYNNEI. This CDR3 has 14 amino acids. The DNA of the CDR3 is TGTGCCAGCAGTGAACGGGGACAGGGCTTGAGGCAGTACTTC. As protein: CASSERGQGLRQYF.

DNA of the CDR3: TGTGCCAGCAGCTTAGTGTCAGGGGGCAAGGGTAATGAGCAGTTCTTC. This sequence encodes CASSLVSGGKGNEQFF. This rearrangement joins TRBV11-2 to TRBJ2-1, with 8 bases that match TRBD1. The CDR3 has 16 amino acids. CDR1 and CDR2 from the germline V gene are SGHAT and FQNNGV. Trimming took 1 base from V and 7 from J; bases not matched to a gene: 9.

The chain uses TRBV5-6 and TRBJ2-5; weak D call: TRBD1 (6 bases). V lost 2 bases and J 0 bases, leaving 8 bases between the germline ends. Germline CDR1 and CDR2: SGHDT and YYEEEE. This CDR3 region has 14 residues. The CDR3 sequence is CASSFRGYQETQYF. The CDR3 DNA is TGTGCCAGCAGCTTTAGGGGGTACCAAGAGACCCAGTACTTC.

The rearrangement uses TRBV29-1 and TRBJ2-1; D gene unclear. Germline V CDR1 and CDR2: SQVTM, ANQGSEA. Trimming cost V 0 bases and J 6 bases, with 9 bases left between them. This CDR3 region has 13 residues. The CDR3 DNA reads TGCAGCGTTGAAGATTGGGCCGGCAATGAGCAGTTCTTC. It is translated as CSVEDWAGNEQFF.

The gene calls are TRBV30 and TRBJ1-2, with 7 bases lining up with TRBD1. Unmatched junction bases numbered 9, after V lost 0 bases and J lost 8 bases. Germline V gene sequence: CDR1 GTSNPN, CDR2 SVGIG (reference sequence). There are 14 residues in the CDR3. The CDR3 bases are TGTGCCTGGAGTGTAAAGGCAGGGGGTTGGGGCTACACCTTC. It translates to CAWSVKAGGWGYTF.

The chain joins TRBV28 to TRBJ2-7; TRBD1 matches at 8 bases. J gave up 6 bases and V 3 bases, and 10 bases lay outside the gene matches. Per germline, CDR1 MDHEN and CDR2 SYDVKM. CDR3 length equals 15 residues. CDR3: CASSLGRTGLFEQYF. The CDR3, as DNA: TGTGCCAGCAGTTTGGGTCGGACAGGGCTTTTCGAGCAGTACTTC.